This T cell receptor beta chain was identified in a study of shared clonotypes between healthy human individuals. A word on this clone: This sample also contains other DNA sequences that code for the same CDR3.

Sequenced by immunoSEQ multiplex PCR; TCRdb stores in-frame clones only, minus some. The repertoire holds 2,500,000 or so clones, with approximately 90% as singletons. Trimming cost V 5 bases and J 6 bases; bases outside gene matches: 4. CDR3 length: 13 amino acids. Per germline, CDR1 SEHNR and CDR2 FQNEAQ (reference sequence). Sequenced sample: naive CD4+ T cells sorted from blood. Subset in this sample: CD45RA+ positively selected. The V and J genes are TRBV7-9 and TRBJ1-2; 9 nucleotides line up with TRBD1. The sequence was collected from a man younger than 30 in good health. The CDR3 DNA sequence: TGTGCCAGCAGCCTTCGGACAGGGGATGGCTACACCTTC. This encodes CASSLRTGDGYTF.